A single T cell receptor beta chain is shown here with its context. Its binding antigen is unknown. No base quality values were provided; no much bigger clone lies one nucleotide off. This sample is drawn from a study of identical twins (dated by TCRdb to about 2016). Notes on the research overall: To test whether fetal clonotypes persist, this study deep-sequenced TCR alpha and beta repertoires from monozygotic twins, from unrelated adults of various ages, and from cord blood. To rule out contamination, replicate twin experiments were performed at different times with different library preparation protocols.

As encoded in the germline V gene, CDR1 is ENHRY while CDR2 is SYGVKD. The CDR3 contains 12 residues, cysteine and phenylalanine counted. CDR3 DNA is the only sequence kept; it has 36 bases, read in frame from the first base. Trimming costs V 10 bases and J 3 bases, and their ends lie 13 bases apart. Every donor was a healthy Caucasian. Three pairs of female monozygotic twins, all aged roughly 18 to 29 years, were included in the twin cohort. Miltenyi CD45RO+ enrichment and human naive T-cell isolation kits were used to isolate memory (CD45RO+) and naive T cells from PBMC. Libraries were built with 5' RACE. Sequencing instrument: Illumina HiSeq 2000. A universal primer binding site was introduced by template switching, and a unique molecular identifier was present in the final cDNA, enabling accurate counting of TCR cDNA molecules. Specific primers in the conserved constant-segment region were used to synthesize first-strand cDNA for the TCR alpha and beta chains. To control for contamination, every cDNA library carried two barcodes: a SMART-Mk sample barcode plus Illumina barcodes. TruSeq adapter sequences and Illumina sample barcodes were added in two successive PCR steps. Sequencing of the TCR alpha and beta cDNA libraries was done on the Illumina HiSeq platform using custom primers. The original pipeline was this. MiGEC processed the raw reads to extract unique molecular identifiers, while MiXCR was used to determine the CDR3 positions. For each individual, recombination models were inferred using an EM algorithm with the repgenHMM and IGoR tools. The tcR package in R was used for shared clonotype analysis, with sharing normalized by the product of cloneset sizes. To study raw recombination without the effects of thymic and clonal selection, out-of-frame nonproductive sequences were analyzed. The raw public data were reprocessed by TCRdb itself: fastp quality trimming at Q25, MiXCR clonotype calling, in-frame beta chains only. Entries that share a CDR3 protein sequence are merged under the most common genes and DNA. The V and J calls here are based on TCRdb, not the publication. This sample comprises roughly 200,000 distinct CDR3 sequences, roughly 7.5% of them detected only once. The top ten clonotypes cover 1.9% of the sample.

General study outcomes and caveats: Compared with coincidental sharing between unrelated individuals, an excess of low generation-probability sequences was observed among out-of-frame TCR alpha sequences shared between twins. Fewer insertions were carried by abundant cord blood beta clonotypes; a weaker similar trend was observed in young adult naive repertoires, while no such trend was observed in memory repertoires. Out-of-frame TCR alpha sharing in monozygotic twins was systematically underestimated by recombination models, whereas sharing between unrelated individuals was in agreement with the recombination models. Because the same donors could not be followed over many years, conclusions were based on cross-sectional statistical analysis. The excess sharing between twins in beta out-of-frame sequences was weaker because fewer shared sequences reduced the signal-to-noise ratio. Invariant T cells such as MAIT and iNKT could partly confound zero-insertion analyses, though diverse VJ usage argued against this for most clonotypes.

These data are also associated with another study on yellow fever vaccine responses in identical twins. As that second study puts it: According to the authors, in identical twins the way T cells responded to vaccination appeared partly convergent and partly personalized. In identical twins, the study followed T cell clones that responded to the vaccine with precision.

Recombination joined TRBV10-3 with TRBJ2-7, with TRBD1 perhaps the D gene, on 6 matching bases. This sequence was found in a woman younger than 35 in good health. Material: memory (CD45RO+) T cells sorted from blood. In light of the paper, this sample's cell subset or site label describes: CD45RO+ enriched T cells. The DNA is TGTGCCACCACAGGGACGGACTACGAGCAGTACTTC. Translated, it gives CATTGTDYEQYF.